One and the same sample provided the 19 T cell receptor beta chains below, sequenced in a study of cytomegalovirus exposure and HLA in healthy donors. TCRdb keeps only in-frame clones here, not all; method: immunoSEQ multiplex PCR. The sample records fewer than 350,000 clones, roughly 90% being singletons. Sequencing was done on a sample of PBMCs. The source of these receptors is a young woman in good health and CMV-seronegative.

The chain has TRBV5-1 and TRBJ2-1, with 8 positions matching TRBD1. Losses at the gene ends were 4 bases for V and 1 base for J; bases not matched to a gene: 10. CDR1 is SGHRS, CDR2 YFSETQ, per germline. CDR3 length equals 17 residues. The CDR3 DNA follows: TGCGCCAGCAGCCGGGGGACAGGTTCTTTTTCCTACAATGAGCAGTTCTTC. It encodes CASSRGTGSFSYNEQFF.

This sequence joins TRBV18 and TRBJ1-6; 7 bases are a match to TRBD1. V lost 5 bases, J lost 4 bases, and 5 bases stayed unmatched. The CDR3 runs 15 residues. Germline CDR1 reads KGHSH; CDR2 reads LQKENI. CDR3 sequence: CASSFNRGYNSPLHF. In DNA, the CDR3 is TGTGCCAGCTCATTTAACAGGGGTTATAATTCACCCCTCCACTTT.

J is TRBJ2-7 and V is TRBV28, with a tentative D call TRBD1 (6 bases). V was shortened by 2 bases and J by 4 bases, with 9 bases between the two germline ends. CDR1 and CDR2 (germline): MDHEN, SYDVKM. The CDR3 spans 13 residues. The CDR3 region is CASSLTGLYEQYF. The CDR3 nucleotides read TGTGCCAGCAGTTTAACAGGGTTGTACGAGCAGTACTTC. Full variable domain (missing parts from reference TRBV28 and TRBJ2-7): DVKVTQSSRYLVKRTGEKVFLECVQDMDHENMFWYRQDPGLGLRLIYFSYDVKMKEKGDIPEGYSVSREKKERFSLILESASTNQTSMYLCASSLTGLYEQYFGPGTRLTVT.

V and J are TRBV29-1 and TRBJ2-5, with D maybe TRBD2 (5 bases). V gave up 4 bases and J gave up 2 bases, with 17 bases separating them. The CDR3 covers 15 residues. Germline V CDR1 and CDR2: SQVTM, ANQGSEA. In DNA form, the CDR3 reads TGCAGCGTTGTCGGGGTCGGGCGGAATCAAGAGACCCAGTACTTC. This translates into CSVVGVGRNQETQYF.

The genes are TRBV21-1 and TRBJ2-7; the listed D gene, TRBD1, was not tested against the DNA. TRBV21-1 is flagged as a pseudogene. This CDR3 spans 17 amino acids. CDR3 loop: CASSDKRDTPGPYEQYF. CDR3 in DNA: TGTGCCAGCAGCGATAAACGAGACACCCCTGGCCCCTACGAGCAGTACTTC.

The table lists this clone with a few counts. The genes are TRBV5-1 and TRBJ1-1; 9 bases are shared with TRBD1. The CDR3 is 13 residues long. The germline V gene encodes CDR1 SGHRS and CDR2 YFSETQ. J was trimmed by 1 base and V by 5 bases; bases with no gene match: 0. The CDR3 region is CASRQGANTEAFF. The DNA of the CDR3 is TGCGCCAGCAGACAGGGGGCGAACACTGAAGCTTTCTTT. The variable domain in full, completed from reference TRBV5-1 and TRBJ1-1, reads KAGVTQTPRYLIKTRGQQVTLSCSPISGHRSVSWYQQTPGQGLQFLFEYFSETQRNKGNFPGRFSGRQFSNSRSEMNVSTLELGDSALYLCASRQGANTEAFFGQGTRLTVV.

V and J are TRBV9 and TRBJ2-7, with D perhaps TRBD2 (5 bases). Germline CDR1 reads SGDLS; CDR2 reads YYNGEE. Trimming left V 4 bases short and J 0 bases short, with 17 bases between. The CDR3 is 16 amino acids. In DNA form, the CDR3 reads TGTGCCAGCAGCTCCCGAGGGAGCGGTAGCTCCTACGAGCAGTACTTC. Translated: CASSSRGSGSSYEQYF.

The rearrangement uses TRBV11-2 and TRBJ2-2; the D gene is possibly TRBD1 (5 bases). This CDR3 has 16 residues. Germline V lookup: CDR1 SGHAT, CDR2 FQNNGV. V gave up 1 base and J gave up 4 bases, with 13 bases separating them. Here the CDR3 DNA reads TGTGCCAGCAGCTTAGGGACATTTTACAGCACCGGGGAGCTGTTTTTT. Protein product: CASSLGTFYSTGELFF.

This chain joins TRBV5-4 and TRBJ2-7; 8 bases fit TRBD2. CDR3 length: 13 amino acids. V lost 4 bases to trimming and J lost 7 bases; unmatched junction nucleotides: 7. The germline V gene encodes CDR1 SGHNT and CDR2 YYREEE (reference sequence). DNA of the CDR3: TGTGCCAGCAGCGGGACTAGAGATCAGGAGCAGTACTTC. This codes for CASSGTRDQEQYF.

As regards this clone: Other nucleotide sequences in the sample specify the same CDR3. CDR3 sequence: CASSEGGRNQPQHF. CDR3 sequence (DNA): TGTGCCAGCAGTGAAGGGGGGCGCAATCAGCCCCAGCATTTT. The rearrangement joins TRBV6-1 to TRBJ1-5; weak D call: TRBD1 (6 bases). This CDR3 has 14 residues. Germline V gene lookup returns CDR1 MNHNS and CDR2 SASEGT. V lost 1 base and J 2 bases, leaving 6 bases between the germline ends.

This rearrangement joins TRBV27 to TRBJ1-6, with TRBD1 matching 8 bases. The CDR3 runs 16 residues. The germline gives CDR1 MNHEY, CDR2 SMNVEV (reference sequence). Trimming took 2 bases from V and 4 from J; bases not matched to a gene: 4. CDR3 sequence (DNA): TGTGCCAGCAGTTTAATGACAGGGGAGTATAATTCACCCCTCCACTTT. Protein sequence: CASSLMTGEYNSPLHF.

The chain employs TRBV10-3 and TRBJ2-7, with D tentatively TRBD2 (7 bases). V gave up 3 bases and J gave up 6 bases, with 12 bases separating them. Per germline, CDR1 ENHRY and CDR2 SYGVKD. This CDR3 is 13 amino acids long. CDR3 residues: CAISDQGGGEQYF. The CDR3 region has the DNA TGTGCCATCAGTGATCAGGGAGGGGGCGAGCAGTACTTC.

The chain employs TRBV29-1 and TRBJ2-6; possibly TRBD1 for D (6 bases). The CDR3 loop spans 14 amino acids. The germline V gene encodes CDR1 SQVTM and CDR2 ANQGSEA. V was trimmed by 3 bases and J by 4 bases, leaving 10 bases between them. The CDR3 region is CSVDTGHGANVLTF. CDR3 bases: TGCAGCGTTGACACAGGGCACGGGGCCAACGTCCTGACTTTC. Full variable domain (rest looked up from reference TRBV29-1 and TRBJ2-6): SAVISQKPSRDICQRGTSLTIQCQVDSQVTMMFWYRQQPGQSLTLIATANQGSEATYESGFVIDKFPISRPNLTFSTLTVSNMSPEDSSIYLCSVDTGHGANVLTFGAGSRLTVL.

The rearrangement joins TRBV5-1 to TRBJ1-1; D perhaps matches TRBD1 (5 bases). There are 14 residues in the CDR3. CDR1 is SGHRS and CDR2 is YFSETQ in the germline V gene. Between the trimmed V and J ends, which lost 6 bases and 0 bases, there was a span of 12 bases. CDR3 protein: CASTQDTLNTEAFF. In DNA form, the CDR3 reads TGCGCCAGCACCCAGGACACTTTGAACACTGAAGCTTTCTTT. Drawing the rest from reference TRBV5-1 and TRBJ1-1, the complete variable domain is KAGVTQTPRYLIKTRGQQVTLSCSPISGHRSVSWYQQTPGQGLQFLFEYFSETQRNKGNFPGRFSGRQFSNSRSEMNVSTLELGDSALYLCASTQDTLNTEAFFGQGTRLTVV.

This clone was picked up one time. The chain combines TRBV7-9 with TRBJ1-1; a weak D match, TRBD1 (6 bases). Per germline, CDR1 SEHNR and CDR2 FQNEAQ (reference sequence). The CDR3 contains 14 residues. V was cut by 5 bases and J by 0 bases, with 10 bases left in between. CDR3 residues: CASSRQAMNTEAFF. CDR3 coding DNA: TGTGCCAGCAGCCGACAGGCTATGAACACTGAAGCTTTCTTT.

V usage is TRBV28 and J usage is TRBJ1-5, with D maybe TRBD1 (6 bases). CDR3 length: 14 amino acids. Germline CDR1 reads MDHEN; CDR2 reads SYDVKM. With 5 bases removed from V and 3 bases from J, the gap between germline ends came to 11 bases. The CDR3 region has the DNA TGTGCCAGCAGTATTGGACAGATCAATCAGCCCCAGCATTTT. Translating it yields CASSIGQINQPQHF. Using reference TRBV28 and TRBJ1-5 for the parts outside the CDR3, the full variable domain is DVKVTQSSRYLVKRTGEKVFLECVQDMDHENMFWYRQDPGLGLRLIYFSYDVKMKEKGDIPEGYSVSREKKERFSLILESASTNQTSMYLCASSIGQINQPQHFGDGTRLSIL.

This clone was found a few times. The chain joins TRBV5-1 to TRBJ2-1, with 9 bases that match TRBD1. The V gene's germline CDR1 is SGHRS and CDR2 YFSETQ. CDR3 size: 16 residues. After removal of 2 bases from V and 5 bases from J, the junction contained 8 bases not matched to a gene. CDR3 coding DNA: TGCGCCAGCAGCTTTAGCCCGGGACAGGGCCACAATGAGCAGTTCTTC. Residues: CASSFSPGQGHNEQFF. The full variable domain, with the rest looked up from reference TRBV5-1 and TRBJ2-1, is KAGVTQTPRYLIKTRGQQVTLSCSPISGHRSVSWYQQTPGQGLQFLFEYFSETQRNKGNFPGRFSGRQFSNSRSEMNVSTLELGDSALYLCASSFSPGQGHNEQFFGPGTRLTVL.

This rearrangement joins TRBV6-5 to TRBJ2-1; TRBD2 is a possible D gene (6 bases). Trimming stripped 6 bases from V and 7 bases from J, with 16 bases between. This CDR3 region has 14 residues. Germline V CDR1 and CDR2: MNHEY, SVGAGI. The CDR3 loop reads CASRGLALWNEQFF. The DNA for the CDR3 is TGTGCCAGCAGGGGCCTAGCGCTCTGGAATGAGCAGTTCTTC.

The V gene is TRBV4-1, the J gene TRBJ1-1; TRBD1 agrees at 9 bases. The length of the CDR3 is 19 residues. The V segment lost 1 base and the J segment 2 bases; nucleotides outside the gene matches: 14. Germline CDR1 reads MGHRA; CDR2 reads YSYEKL. The CDR3 loop is CASSQGSFRTGDYNTEAFF. The CDR3 DNA reads as TGCGCCAGCAGCCAAGGTTCCTTTAGGACAGGGGACTACAACACTGAAGCTTTCTTT.